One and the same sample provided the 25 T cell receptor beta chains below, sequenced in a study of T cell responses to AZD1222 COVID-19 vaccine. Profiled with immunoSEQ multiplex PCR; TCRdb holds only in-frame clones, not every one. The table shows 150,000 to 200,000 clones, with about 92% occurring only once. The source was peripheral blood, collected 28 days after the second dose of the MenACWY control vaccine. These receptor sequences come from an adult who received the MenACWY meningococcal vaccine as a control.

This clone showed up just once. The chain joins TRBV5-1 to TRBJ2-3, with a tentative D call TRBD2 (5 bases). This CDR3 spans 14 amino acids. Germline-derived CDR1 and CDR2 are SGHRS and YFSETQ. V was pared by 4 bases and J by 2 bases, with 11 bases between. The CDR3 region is CASSPGISTDTQYF. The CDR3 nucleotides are TGCGCCAGCAGCCCCGGGATTTCCACAGATACGCAGTATTTT.

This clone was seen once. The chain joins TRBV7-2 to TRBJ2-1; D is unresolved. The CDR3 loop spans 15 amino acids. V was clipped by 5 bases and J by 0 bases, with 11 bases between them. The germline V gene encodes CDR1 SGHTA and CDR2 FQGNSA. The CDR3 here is CASSLSRSSYNEQFF. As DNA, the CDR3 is TGTGCCAGCAGCCTTAGCAGGAGCTCCTACAATGAGCAGTTCTTC.

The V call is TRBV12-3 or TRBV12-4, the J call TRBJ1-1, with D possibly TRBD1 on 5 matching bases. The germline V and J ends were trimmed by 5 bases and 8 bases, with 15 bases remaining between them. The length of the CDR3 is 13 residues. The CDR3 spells CASSPRDRNEAFF. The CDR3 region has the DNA TGTGCCAGCAGTCCCCGGGACCGCAACGAAGCTTTCTTT.

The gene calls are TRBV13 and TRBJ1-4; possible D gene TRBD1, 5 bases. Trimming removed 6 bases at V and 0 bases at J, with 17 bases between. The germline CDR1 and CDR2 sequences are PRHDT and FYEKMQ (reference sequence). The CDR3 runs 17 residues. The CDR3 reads CASSKLGDFSTNEKLFF. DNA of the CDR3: TGTGCCAGCAGTAAATTAGGGGACTTCTCAACTAATGAAAAACTGTTTTTT. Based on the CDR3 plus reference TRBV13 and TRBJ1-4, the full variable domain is AAGVIQSPRHLIKEKRETATLKCYPIPRHDTVYWYQQGPGQDPQFLISFYEKMQSDKGSIPDRFSAQQFSDYHSELNMSSLELGDSALYFCASSKLGDFSTNEKLFFGSGTQLSVL.

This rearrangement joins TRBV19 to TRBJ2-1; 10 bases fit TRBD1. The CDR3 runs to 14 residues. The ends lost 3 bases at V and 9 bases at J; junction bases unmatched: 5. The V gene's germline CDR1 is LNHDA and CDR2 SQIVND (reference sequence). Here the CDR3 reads CASSIGTGVSEQFF. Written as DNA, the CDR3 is TGTGCCAGTAGTATCGGGACAGGGGTGAGTGAGCAGTTCTTC.

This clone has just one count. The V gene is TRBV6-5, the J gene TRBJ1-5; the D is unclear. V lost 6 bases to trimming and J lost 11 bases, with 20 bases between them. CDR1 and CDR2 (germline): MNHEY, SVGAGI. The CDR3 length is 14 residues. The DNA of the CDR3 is TGTGCCAGCAGCGAGTGGGCAGAGGGAGGGACCCAGCATTTT. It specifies CASSEWAEGGTQHF.

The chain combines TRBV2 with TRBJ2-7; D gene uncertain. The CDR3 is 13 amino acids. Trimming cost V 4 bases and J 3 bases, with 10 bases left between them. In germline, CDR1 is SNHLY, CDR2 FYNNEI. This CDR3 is CASSGVLYYEQYF. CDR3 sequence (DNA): TGTGCCAGCAGTGGAGTACTTTACTACGAGCAGTACTTC.

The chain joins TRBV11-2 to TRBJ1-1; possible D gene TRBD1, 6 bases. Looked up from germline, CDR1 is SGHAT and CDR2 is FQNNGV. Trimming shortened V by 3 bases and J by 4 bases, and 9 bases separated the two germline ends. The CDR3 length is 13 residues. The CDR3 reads CASSFRGGTEAFF. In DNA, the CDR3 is TGTGCCAGCAGCTTTAGAGGGGGCACTGAAGCTTTCTTT.

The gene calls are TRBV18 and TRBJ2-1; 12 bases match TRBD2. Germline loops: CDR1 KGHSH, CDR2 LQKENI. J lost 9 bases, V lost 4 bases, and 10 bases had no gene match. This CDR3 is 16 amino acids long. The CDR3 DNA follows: TGTGCCAGCTCACACCTAGCGGGAGGGCCGATGGGTGAGCAGTTCTTC. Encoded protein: CASSHLAGGPMGEQFF.

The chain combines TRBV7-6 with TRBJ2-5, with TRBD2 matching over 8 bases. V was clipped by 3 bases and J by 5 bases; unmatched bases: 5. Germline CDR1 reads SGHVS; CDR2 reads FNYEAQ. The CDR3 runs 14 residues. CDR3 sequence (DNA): TGTGCCAGCAGCTTTAGCGGGGTTCGGGAGACCCAGTACTTC. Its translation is CASSFSGVRETQYF.

The CDR3 protein is CASSDLQFSGNTIYF. Here the CDR3 DNA reads TGTGCCAGCAGTGACCTACAGTTCTCTGGAAACACCATATATTTT. V is TRBV6-1 and J is TRBJ1-3; D call uncertain. The V gene's germline CDR1 is MNHNS and CDR2 SASEGT. CDR3 length: 15 amino acids. V shed 3 bases and J shed 0 bases, with 9 bases lying between them.

The CDR3 reads CASSLARNTGELFF. The CDR3 nucleotides are TGTGCCAGCAGCTTAGCACGCAACACCGGGGAGCTGTTTTTT. The chain carries TRBV11-2 and TRBJ2-2; D is unclear. CDR3 length: 14 amino acids. V shed 1 base and J shed 2 bases, with 5 bases lying between them. Germline loops: CDR1 SGHAT, CDR2 FQNNGV.

This CDR3 reads CASSQYRAATNEKLFF. DNA of the CDR3: TGTGCCAGCAGCCAGTACAGGGCTGCAACTAATGAAAAACTGTTTTTT. This sequence joins TRBV4-2 and TRBJ1-4, with D maybe TRBD1 (6 bases). The germline gives CDR1 LGHNA, CDR2 YNFKEQ. V shed 3 bases and J shed 0 bases, with 11 bases lying between them. The CDR3 length is 16 residues.

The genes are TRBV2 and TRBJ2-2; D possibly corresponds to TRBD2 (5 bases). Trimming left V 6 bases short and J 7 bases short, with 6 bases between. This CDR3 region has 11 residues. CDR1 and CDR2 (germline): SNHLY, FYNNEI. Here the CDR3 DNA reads TGTGCCAGCAGCCGGGGCGGGGAGCTGTTTTTT. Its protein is CASSRGGELFF.

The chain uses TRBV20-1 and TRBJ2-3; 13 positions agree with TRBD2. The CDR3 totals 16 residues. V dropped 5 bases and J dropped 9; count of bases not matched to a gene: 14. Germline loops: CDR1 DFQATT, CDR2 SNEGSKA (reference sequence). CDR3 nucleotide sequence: TGCAGTGCTGGTGTAGGACTAGCGGGAGTTTTTTTGACGCAGTATTTT. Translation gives CSAGVGLAGVFLTQYF.

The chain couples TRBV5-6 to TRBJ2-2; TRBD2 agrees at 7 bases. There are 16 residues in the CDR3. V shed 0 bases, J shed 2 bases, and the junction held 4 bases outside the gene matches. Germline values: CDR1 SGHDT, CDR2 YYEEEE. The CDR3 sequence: CASSLGLAVNTGELFF. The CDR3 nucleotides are TGTGCCAGCAGCTTGGGGCTAGCGGTTAACACCGGGGAGCTGTTTTTT. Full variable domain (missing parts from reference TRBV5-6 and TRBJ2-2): DAGVTQSPTHLIKTRGQQVTLRCSPKSGHDTVSWYQQALGQGPQFIFQYYEEEERQRGNFPDRFSGHQFPNYSSELNVNALLLGDSALYLCASSLGLAVNTGELFFGEGSRLTVL.

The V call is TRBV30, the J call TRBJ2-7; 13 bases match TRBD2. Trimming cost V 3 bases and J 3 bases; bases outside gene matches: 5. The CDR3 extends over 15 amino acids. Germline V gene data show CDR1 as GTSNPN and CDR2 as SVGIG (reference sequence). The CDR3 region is CAWSGGLAGYYEQYF. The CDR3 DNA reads TGTGCCTGGAGCGGGGGACTAGCGGGATACTACGAGCAGTACTTC.

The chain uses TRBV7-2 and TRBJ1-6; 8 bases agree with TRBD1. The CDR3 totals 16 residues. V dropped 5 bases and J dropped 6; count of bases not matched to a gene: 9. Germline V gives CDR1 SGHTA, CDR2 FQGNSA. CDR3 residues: CASSPLTGAPNSPLHF. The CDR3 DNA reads TGTGCCAGCAGCCCCCTGACAGGGGCTCCTAATTCACCCCTCCACTTT.

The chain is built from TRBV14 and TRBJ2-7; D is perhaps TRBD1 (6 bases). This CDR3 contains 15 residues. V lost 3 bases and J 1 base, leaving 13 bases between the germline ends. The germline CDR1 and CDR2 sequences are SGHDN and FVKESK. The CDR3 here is CASSHLGQTSYEQYF. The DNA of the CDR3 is TGTGCCAGCAGCCACCTAGGACAGACTTCCTACGAGCAGTACTTC.

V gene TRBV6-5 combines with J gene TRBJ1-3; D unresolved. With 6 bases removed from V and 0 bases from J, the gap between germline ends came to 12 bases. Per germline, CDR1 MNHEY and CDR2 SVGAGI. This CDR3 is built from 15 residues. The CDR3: CASRERTFSGNTIYF. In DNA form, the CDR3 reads TGTGCCAGCAGAGAGAGAACATTCTCTGGAAACACCATATATTTT.

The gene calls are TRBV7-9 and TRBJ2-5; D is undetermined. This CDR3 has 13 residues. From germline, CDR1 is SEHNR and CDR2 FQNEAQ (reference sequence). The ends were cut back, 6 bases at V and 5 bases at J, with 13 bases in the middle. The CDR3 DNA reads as TGTGCCAGCAGTTTGACACTTGCGGAGACCCAGTACTTC. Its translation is CASSLTLAETQYF.

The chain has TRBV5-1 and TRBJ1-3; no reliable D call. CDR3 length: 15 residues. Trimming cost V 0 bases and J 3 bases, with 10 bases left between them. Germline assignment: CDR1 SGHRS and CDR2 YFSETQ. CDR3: CASSLGATGGNTIYF. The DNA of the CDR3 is TGCGCCAGCAGCTTGGGGGCGACTGGTGGAAACACCATATATTTT.

CDR3 residues: CASSHGSLQPPYEQYF. CDR3 bases: TGTGCCAGCAGCCACGGGTCCCTGCAACCACCCTACGAGCAGTACTTC. This chain joins TRBV5-8 and TRBJ2-7; no clear D gene. The V end was cut by 4 bases, the J end by 2 bases, with 19 bases between. Germline values: CDR1 SGHTS, CDR2 YDEGEE. This CDR3 is built from 16 residues.

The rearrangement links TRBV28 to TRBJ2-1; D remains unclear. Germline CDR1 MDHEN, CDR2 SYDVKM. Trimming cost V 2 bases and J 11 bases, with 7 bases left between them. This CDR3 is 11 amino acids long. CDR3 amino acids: CASSLSAQQFF. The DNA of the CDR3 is TGTGCCAGCAGTTTAAGCGCTCAGCAGTTCTTC.

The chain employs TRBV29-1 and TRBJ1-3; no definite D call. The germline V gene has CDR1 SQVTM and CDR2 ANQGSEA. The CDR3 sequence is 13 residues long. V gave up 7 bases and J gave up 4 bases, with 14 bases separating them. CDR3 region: CSALPLAGNTIYF. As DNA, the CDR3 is TGCAGCGCTCTACCGCTGGCGGGAAACACCATATATTTT.